Sequencing of this T cell receptor beta chain was carried out in a study of T cells in Graves' hyperthyroidism and ophthalmopathy. Clinical symptoms, serum thyroxine, TRAb, thyroid ultrasound and orbital computed tomography informed diagnoses. Extraction of PBMCs used about 9.2 ml of fresh peripheral blood. Points on this clonotype: The antigen is unknown.

CDR3 length: 15 amino acids. Germline loops: CDR1 SGHRS, CDR2 YFSETQ. J gave up 6 bases and V 1 base, and 8 bases lay outside the gene matches. It was RNA transcripts that yielded the amplified TCR beta CDR3 regions. First-round RT-PCR of the TCR CDR3 relied on the HTBI primer set. TCRdb ran MiXCR on the multiplex PCR reads and lists one entry per CDR3 protein. Of approximately 570,000 distinct CDR3 sequences listed, about 20% are singletons. Findings of the study overall: Model predictions of ophthalmopathy came a median approximately 6 months before onset. Ophthalmopathy was told apart from stable hyperthyroidism by a 13 V-J model.

The chain has TRBV5-1 and TRBJ2-7; 9 nucleotides line up with TRBD2. The TCR originated in a man aged 35 to 55 with Graves' ophthalmopathy. The sample consisted of blood. CDR3 DNA sequence: TGCGCCAGCAGCTTGACTAGCGGGCCCGTGGGCGAGCAGTACTTC. Translation gives CASSLTSGPVGEQYF.